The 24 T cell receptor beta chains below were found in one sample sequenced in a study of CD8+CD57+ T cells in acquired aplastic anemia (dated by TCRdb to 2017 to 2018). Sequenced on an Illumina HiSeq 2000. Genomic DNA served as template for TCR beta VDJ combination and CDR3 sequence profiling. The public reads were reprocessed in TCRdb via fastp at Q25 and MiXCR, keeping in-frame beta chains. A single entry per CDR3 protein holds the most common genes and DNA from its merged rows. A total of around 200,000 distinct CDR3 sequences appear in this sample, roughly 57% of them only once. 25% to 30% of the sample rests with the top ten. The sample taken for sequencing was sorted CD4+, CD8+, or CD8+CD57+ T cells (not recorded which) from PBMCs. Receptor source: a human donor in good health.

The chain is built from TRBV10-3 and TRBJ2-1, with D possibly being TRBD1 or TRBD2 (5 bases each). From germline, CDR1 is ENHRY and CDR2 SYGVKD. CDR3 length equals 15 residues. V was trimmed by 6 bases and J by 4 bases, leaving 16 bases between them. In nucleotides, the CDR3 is TGTGCCATCAGGGGGACCGCGAAATCGTACAATGAGCAGTTCTTC. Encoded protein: CAIRGTAKSYNEQFF.

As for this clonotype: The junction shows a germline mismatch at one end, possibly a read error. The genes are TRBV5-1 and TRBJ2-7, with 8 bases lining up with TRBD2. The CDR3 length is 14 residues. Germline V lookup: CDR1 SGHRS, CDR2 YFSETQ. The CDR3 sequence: CASSLVTGRGEQYF. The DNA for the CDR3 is TGTGCCAGCAGCTTAGTTACCGGGAGGGGCGAGCAGTACTTC.

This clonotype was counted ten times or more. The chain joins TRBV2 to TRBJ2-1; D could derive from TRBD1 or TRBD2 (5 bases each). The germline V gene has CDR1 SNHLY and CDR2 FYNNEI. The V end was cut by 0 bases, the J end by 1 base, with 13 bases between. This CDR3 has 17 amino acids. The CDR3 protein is CASSEALEGPSYNEQFF. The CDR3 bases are TGTGCCAGCAGTGAAGCGCTAGAGGGGCCATCCTACAATGAGCAGTTCTTC.

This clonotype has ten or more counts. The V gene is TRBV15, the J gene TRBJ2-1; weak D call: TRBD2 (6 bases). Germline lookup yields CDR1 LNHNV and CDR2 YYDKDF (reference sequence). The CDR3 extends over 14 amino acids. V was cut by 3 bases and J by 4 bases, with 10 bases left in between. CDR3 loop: CATSRRREYNEQFF. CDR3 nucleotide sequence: TGTGCCACCAGCAGGCGGCGGGAATACAATGAGCAGTTCTTC.

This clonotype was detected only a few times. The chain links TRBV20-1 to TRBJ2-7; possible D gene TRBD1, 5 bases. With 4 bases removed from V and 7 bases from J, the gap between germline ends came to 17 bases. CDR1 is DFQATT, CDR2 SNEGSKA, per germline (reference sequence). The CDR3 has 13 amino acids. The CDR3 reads CSAIGQGFLEQYF. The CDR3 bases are TGCAGTGCTATTGGGCAGGGATTCTTAGAGCAGTACTTC.

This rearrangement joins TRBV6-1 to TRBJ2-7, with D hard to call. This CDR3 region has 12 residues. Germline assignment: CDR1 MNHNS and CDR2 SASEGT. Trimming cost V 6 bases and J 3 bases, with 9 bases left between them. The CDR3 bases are TGTGCCAGCAGCAGGAGCTTCTACGAGCAGTACTTC. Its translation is CASSRSFYEQYF.

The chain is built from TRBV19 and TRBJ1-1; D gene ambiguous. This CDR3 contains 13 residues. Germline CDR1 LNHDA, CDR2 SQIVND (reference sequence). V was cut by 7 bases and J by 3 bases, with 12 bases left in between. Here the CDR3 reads CASMRRADTEAFF. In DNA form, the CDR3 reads TGTGCCAGTATGAGGAGGGCGGACACTGAAGCTTTCTTT.

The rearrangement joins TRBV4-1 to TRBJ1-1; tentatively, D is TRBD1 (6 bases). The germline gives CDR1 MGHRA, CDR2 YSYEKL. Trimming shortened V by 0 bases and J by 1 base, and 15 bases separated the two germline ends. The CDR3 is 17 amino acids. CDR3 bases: TGCGCCAGCAGCCAAGATAGGGGGTTAGGTGGGAACACTGAAGCTTTCTTT. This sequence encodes CASSQDRGLGGNTEAFF.

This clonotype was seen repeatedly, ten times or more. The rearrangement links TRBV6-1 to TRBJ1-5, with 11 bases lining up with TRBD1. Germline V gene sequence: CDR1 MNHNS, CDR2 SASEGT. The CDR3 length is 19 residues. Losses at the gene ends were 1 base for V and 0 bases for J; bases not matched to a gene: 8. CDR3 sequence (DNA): TGTGCCAGCAGTGAAGGGGGACAGGGGGGAAGCCTTAGCAATCAGCCCCAGCATTTT. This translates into CASSEGGQGGSLSNQPQHF.

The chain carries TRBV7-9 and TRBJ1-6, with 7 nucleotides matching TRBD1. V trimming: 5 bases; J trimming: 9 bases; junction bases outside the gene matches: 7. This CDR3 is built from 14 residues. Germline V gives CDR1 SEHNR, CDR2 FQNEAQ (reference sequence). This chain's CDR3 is CASSNRDSTSPLHF. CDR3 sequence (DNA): TGTGCCAGCAGCAACCGGGACAGCACTTCACCCCTCCACTTT.

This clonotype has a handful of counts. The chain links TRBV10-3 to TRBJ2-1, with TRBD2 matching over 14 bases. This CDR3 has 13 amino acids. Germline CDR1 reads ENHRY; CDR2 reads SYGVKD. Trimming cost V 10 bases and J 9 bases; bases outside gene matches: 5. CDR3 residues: CATTSGGAGEQFF. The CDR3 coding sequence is TGTGCCACGACTAGCGGGGGGGCGGGTGAGCAGTTCTTC.

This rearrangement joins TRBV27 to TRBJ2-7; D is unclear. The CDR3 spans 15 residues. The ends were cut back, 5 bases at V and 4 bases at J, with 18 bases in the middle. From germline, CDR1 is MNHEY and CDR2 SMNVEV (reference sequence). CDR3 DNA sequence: TGTGCCAGCAGTCTCAGGTCGGACGGTTTTTACGAGCAGTACTTC. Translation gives CASSLRSDGFYEQYF.

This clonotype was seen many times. CDR3 sequence reads: CASSLGTGGTDTQYF. The CDR3 coding sequence is TGTGCCAGCAGCTTAGGGACAGGGGGGACAGATACGCAGTATTTT. This chain joins TRBV11-1 and TRBJ2-3; the match to TRBD1 covers 10 bases. The CDR3 consists of 15 residues. V lost 1 base and J lost 3; bases outside the gene matches: 1. Germline assignment: CDR1 SGHAT and CDR2 FQDESV (reference sequence).

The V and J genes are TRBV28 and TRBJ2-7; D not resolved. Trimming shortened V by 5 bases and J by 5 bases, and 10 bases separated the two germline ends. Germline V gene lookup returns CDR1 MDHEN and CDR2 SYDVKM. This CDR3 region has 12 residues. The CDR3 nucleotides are TGTGCCAGCAGTCGACTGCGTCACGAGCAGTACTTC. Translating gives CASSRLRHEQYF. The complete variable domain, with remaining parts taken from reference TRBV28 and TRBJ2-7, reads DVKVTQSSRYLVKRTGEKVFLECVQDMDHENMFWYRQDPGLGLRLIYFSYDVKMKEKGDIPEGYSVSREKKERFSLILESASTNQTSMYLCASSRLRHEQYFGPGTRLTVT.

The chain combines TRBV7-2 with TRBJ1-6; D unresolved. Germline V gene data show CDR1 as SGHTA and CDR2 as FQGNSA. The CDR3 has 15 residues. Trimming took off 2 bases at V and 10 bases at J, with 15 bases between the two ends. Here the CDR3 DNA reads TGTGCCAGCAGCTTACGCTCCGGTCTCGGGTCACCCCTCCACTTT. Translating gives CASSLRSGLGSPLHF. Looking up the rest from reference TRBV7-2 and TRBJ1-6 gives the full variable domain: GAGVSQSPSNKVTEKGKDVELRCDPISGHTALYWYRQSLGQGLEFLIYFQGNSAPDKSGLPSDRFSAERTGGSVSTLTIQRTQQEDSAVYLCASSLRSGLGSPLHFGNGTRLTVT.

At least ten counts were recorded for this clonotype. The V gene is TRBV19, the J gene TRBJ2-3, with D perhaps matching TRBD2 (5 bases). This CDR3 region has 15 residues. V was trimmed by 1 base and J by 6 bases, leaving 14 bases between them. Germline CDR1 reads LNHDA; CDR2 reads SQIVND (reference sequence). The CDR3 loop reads CASSIGASSRDTQYF. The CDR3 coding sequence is TGTGCCAGTAGTATAGGGGCTAGCTCCAGGGATACGCAGTATTTT.

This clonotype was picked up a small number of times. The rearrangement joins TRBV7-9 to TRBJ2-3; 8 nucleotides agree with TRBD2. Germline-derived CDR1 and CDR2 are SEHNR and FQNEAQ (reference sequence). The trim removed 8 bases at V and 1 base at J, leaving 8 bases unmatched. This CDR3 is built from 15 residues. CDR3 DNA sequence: TGTGCCAGCCAATATACTAGCGGAGGCACAGATACGCAGTATTTT. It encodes CASQYTSGGTDTQYF.

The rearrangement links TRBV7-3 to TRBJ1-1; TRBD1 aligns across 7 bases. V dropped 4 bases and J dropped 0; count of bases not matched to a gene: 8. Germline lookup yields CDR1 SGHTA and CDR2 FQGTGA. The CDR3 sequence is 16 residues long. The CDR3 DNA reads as TGTGCCAGCAGCTCAGACGGGACAGCCATGAACACTGAAGCTTTCTTT. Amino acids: CASSSDGTAMNTEAFF.

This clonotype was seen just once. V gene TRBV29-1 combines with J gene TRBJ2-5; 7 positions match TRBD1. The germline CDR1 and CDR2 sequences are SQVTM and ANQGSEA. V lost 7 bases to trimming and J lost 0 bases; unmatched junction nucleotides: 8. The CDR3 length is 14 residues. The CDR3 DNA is TGCAGCGGGGGAACAGGGGCGTACCAAGAGACCCAGTACTTC. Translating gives CSGGTGAYQETQYF.

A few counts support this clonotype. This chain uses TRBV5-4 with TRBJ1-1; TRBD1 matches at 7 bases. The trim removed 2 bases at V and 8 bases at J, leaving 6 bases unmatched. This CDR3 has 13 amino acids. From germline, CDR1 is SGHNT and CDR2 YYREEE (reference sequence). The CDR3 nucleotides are TGTGCCAGCAGCTTTGCAGGGGGGGGAGAAGCTTTCTTT. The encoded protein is CASSFAGGGEAFF.

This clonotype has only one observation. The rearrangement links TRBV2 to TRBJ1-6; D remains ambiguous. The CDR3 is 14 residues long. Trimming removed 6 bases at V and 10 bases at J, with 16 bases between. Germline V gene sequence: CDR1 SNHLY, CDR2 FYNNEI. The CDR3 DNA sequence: TGTGCCAGCAGCGACATTGAGGAGGACTCACCCCTCCACTTT. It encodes CASSDIEEDSPLHF.

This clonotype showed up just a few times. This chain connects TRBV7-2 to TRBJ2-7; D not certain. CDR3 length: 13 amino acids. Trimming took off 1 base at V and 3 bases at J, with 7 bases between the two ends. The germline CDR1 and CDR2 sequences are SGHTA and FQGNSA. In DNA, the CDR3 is TGTGCCAGCAGCTTAGATCCGGGCTACGAGCAGTACTTC. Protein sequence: CASSLDPGYEQYF.

CDR3 coding DNA: TGTGCCACCAGCAGAGATGTAGTGGCTGGAAACACCATATATTTT. Its protein product is CATSRDVVAGNTIYF. The chain is built from TRBV15 and TRBJ1-3; D uncertain. The germline V and J ends were trimmed by 0 bases and 2 bases, with 8 bases remaining between them. CDR3 length: 15 residues. Looked up from germline, CDR1 is LNHNV and CDR2 is YYDKDF (reference sequence).

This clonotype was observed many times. In DNA, the CDR3 is TGTGCCAGCAGTTACTCGATCACTCGGCCAGATACGCAGTATTTT. As protein: CASSYSITRPDTQYF. The J gene is TRBJ2-3, the V gene TRBV6-6; no firm D call. The CDR3 extends over 15 amino acids. CDR1 is MNHNY and CDR2 is SVGAGI in the germline V gene (reference sequence). V lost 0 bases to trimming and J lost 4 bases, with 11 bases between them.